A selection of T cell receptor beta chains follows, all from one sample in a study of liver allograft versus peripheral blood T cells. TCRdb recomputed calls from the reads with MiXCR, one row per CDR3 protein. The table records 7,000 to 10,000 distinct CDR3 sequences, just over 20% of them present only once. Receptors originate from a human patient who had a liver transplant. A subset of T cells may come from the graft donor. Each CDR3 is given with its conserved first and last residue. Each record gives: V gene, clone size, D gene, J gene, CDR3 length, CDR3 DNA, CDR3 protein. D genes are given only for firm matches. Only some rows state a clone size, as once, few, many or a class for expanded clones.

V gene: TRBV6-1
clone size: medium-sized
D gene: NA
J gene: TRBJ2-5
CDR3 length: 12
CDR3 DNA: TGTGCCAGCAGTACGGGGCCAGGGACCCAGTACTTC
CDR3 protein: CASSTGPGTQYF

V gene: TRBV6-5
clone size: many
D gene: TRBD1
J gene: TRBJ1-2
CDR3 length: 15
CDR3 DNA: TGTGCCAGCAGTTCTGACAGGGGGAGGTTTGTTGGCTACACCTTC
CDR3 protein: CASSSDRGRFVGYTF

V gene: TRBV6-2/TRBV6-3
clone size: NA
D gene: TRBD1
J gene: TRBJ1-4
CDR3 length: 13
CDR3 DNA: TGTGCCAGCAGGACAGGGTTTGGCGAAAAACTGTTTTTT
CDR3 protein: CASRTGFGEKLFF

V gene: TRBV28
clone size: medium-sized
D gene: NA
J gene: TRBJ1-6
CDR3 length: 13
CDR3 DNA: TGTGCCAGCAGTAGGAGGGCGGTTTCACCCCTCCACTTT
CDR3 protein: CASSRRAVSPLHF

V gene: TRBV6-2/TRBV6-3
clone size: few
D gene: TRBD1
J gene: TRBJ1-2
CDR3 length: 14
CDR3 DNA: TGTGCCAGCACCGACAGGGGGCGCGCCTATGGCTACACCTTC
CDR3 protein: CASTDRGRAYGYTF

V gene: TRBV20-1
clone size: NA
D gene: TRBD1
J gene: TRBJ2-7
CDR3 length: 13
CDR3 DNA: TGCAGTGCTGGACAGGGGAGCTCCTACGAGCAGTACTTC
CDR3 protein: CSAGQGSSYEQYF

V gene: TRBV20-1
clone size: few
D gene: NA
J gene: TRBJ1-4
CDR3 length: 15
CDR3 DNA: TGCAGTGCTAGAGATCCGACGGGGTCTAATGAAAAACTGTTTTTT
CDR3 protein: CSARDPTGSNEKLFF

V gene: TRBV9
clone size: medium-sized
D gene: TRBD2
J gene: TRBJ2-1
CDR3 length: 16
CDR3 DNA: TGTGCCAGCAGCGTGGGACTAGCAGACTCCTACAATGAGCAGTTCTTC
CDR3 protein: CASSVGLADSYNEQFF

V gene: TRBV6-6
clone size: medium-sized
D gene: NA
J gene: TRBJ2-6
CDR3 length: 13
CDR3 DNA: TGTGCCAGCAGCCTGGCTGGGGCCAACGTCCTGACTTTC
CDR3 protein: CASSLAGANVLTF

V gene: TRBV30
clone size: NA
D gene: NA
J gene: TRBJ2-3
CDR3 length: 12
CDR3 DNA: TGTGCCTGGAGCGGGAGTGCAGATACGCAGTATTTT
CDR3 protein: CAWSGSADTQYF

V gene: TRBV27
clone size: medium-sized
D gene: TRBD2
J gene: TRBJ2-1
CDR3 length: 19
CDR3 DNA: TGTGCCAGCAGTTCGGGACTAGCGGGAGGGCCAGTCTCAGCGAATGAGCAGTTCTTC
CDR3 protein: CASSSGLAGGPVSANEQFF

V gene: TRBV20-1
clone size: NA
D gene: NA
J gene: TRBJ2-3
CDR3 length: 15
CDR3 DNA: TGCAGTGCTAGTGATACAGTCAGTGGTACAGATACGCAGTATTTT
CDR3 protein: CSASDTVSGTDTQYF

V gene: TRBV19
clone size: medium-sized
D gene: TRBD1
J gene: TRBJ2-5
CDR3 length: 16
CDR3 DNA: TGTGCCAGTAGTATAGCGCGGACAGGGGGAAGAGAGACCCAGTACTTC
CDR3 protein: CASSIARTGGRETQYF

V gene: TRBV19
clone size: medium-sized
D gene: NA
J gene: TRBJ1-5
CDR3 length: 14
CDR3 DNA: TGTGCCAGTAGTATTGGCGTAGGGAGACAGCCCCAGCATTTT
CDR3 protein: CASSIGVGRQPQHF

V gene: TRBV30
clone size: few
D gene: TRBD1
J gene: TRBJ2-3
CDR3 length: 14
CDR3 DNA: TGTGCCTGGAGTGTTCTAACAGGGGCGGATACGCAGTATTTT
CDR3 protein: CAWSVLTGADTQYF

V gene: TRBV11-2
clone size: few
D gene: TRBD2
J gene: TRBJ2-1
CDR3 length: 15
CDR3 DNA: TGTGCCAGCAGCTTAGGACTAGCGGACTACAATGAGCAGTTCTTC
CDR3 protein: CASSLGLADYNEQFF

V gene: TRBV28
clone size: NA
D gene: NA
J gene: TRBJ2-7
CDR3 length: 13
CDR3 DNA: TGTGCCAGCAGGGGGGACTTCTCCTACGAGCAGTACTTC
CDR3 protein: CASRGDFSYEQYF

V gene: TRBV6-1
clone size: few
D gene: TRBD2
J gene: TRBJ2-7
CDR3 length: 16
CDR3 DNA: TGTGCCAGCAGTGACACCCTCGGACTAGCGACCCCGAGGCGGTACTTC
CDR3 protein: CASSDTLGLATPRRYF

V gene: TRBV12-3/TRBV12-4
clone size: medium-sized
D gene: NA
J gene: TRBJ1-1
CDR3 length: 15
CDR3 DNA: TGTGCCAGCAGTTTTGACACAGGGAGCCACACTGAAGCTTTCTTT
CDR3 protein: CASSFDTGSHTEAFF

V gene: TRBV6-2/TRBV6-3
clone size: many
D gene: NA
J gene: TRBJ1-1
CDR3 length: 15
CDR3 DNA: TGTGCCAGCAGTTACTCGTCTCCAGATATCACTGAAGCTTTCTTT
CDR3 protein: CASSYSSPDITEAFF

V gene: TRBV28
clone size: few
D gene: NA
J gene: TRBJ1-2
CDR3 length: 14
CDR3 DNA: TGTGCCAGCAGTTTATTCAGCAGGGAAGGTGGCTACACCTTC
CDR3 protein: CASSLFSREGGYTF

V gene: TRBV24-1
clone size: many
D gene: NA
J gene: TRBJ1-5
CDR3 length: 12
CDR3 DNA: TGTGCCACCAGTGATCCGGGTCAGCCCCAGCATTTT
CDR3 protein: CATSDPGQPQHF

V gene: TRBV24-1
clone size: medium-sized
D gene: TRBD2
J gene: TRBJ2-1
CDR3 length: 16
CDR3 DNA: TGTGCCACCAGTGATTTAACTAGCGGGAGTTACAATGAGCAGTTCTTC
CDR3 protein: CATSDLTSGSYNEQFF

V gene: TRBV20-1
clone size: NA
D gene: TRBD1
J gene: TRBJ1-1
CDR3 length: 13
CDR3 DNA: TGCAGTGCCCCCGGGACAGGGTTATTAGAAGCTTTCTTT
CDR3 protein: CSAPGTGLLEAFF

V gene: TRBV30
clone size: few
D gene: NA
J gene: TRBJ1-6
CDR3 length: 13
CDR3 DNA: TGTGCCTGGAGTGTAAATTCAGGTTCACCCCTCCACTTT
CDR3 protein: CAWSVNSGSPLHF

V gene: TRBV6-5
clone size: medium-sized
D gene: NA
J gene: TRBJ2-1
CDR3 length: 15
CDR3 DNA: TGTGCCAGCAGGACCTTTAGCGGAAACTACAATGAGCAGTTCTTC
CDR3 protein: CASRTFSGNYNEQFF

V gene: TRBV10-3
clone size: NA
D gene: NA
J gene: TRBJ1-6
CDR3 length: 16
CDR3 DNA: TGTGCCATCAGTGAAAAGAGGACGCAGGATAATTCACCCCTCCACTTT
CDR3 protein: CAISEKRTQDNSPLHF

V gene: TRBV12-5
clone size: NA
D gene: NA
J gene: TRBJ2-1
CDR3 length: 15
CDR3 DNA: TGTGCTAGTGGTTTGCCTCTCGGACCCTACAATGAGCAGTTCTTC
CDR3 protein: CASGLPLGPYNEQFF

V gene: TRBV29-1
clone size: medium-sized
D gene: NA
J gene: TRBJ2-7
CDR3 length: 11
CDR3 DNA: TGCAGCTCGGGGGTGGGAGAAGAGCAGTACTTC
CDR3 protein: CSSGVGEEQYF

V gene: TRBV9
clone size: NA
D gene: TRBD2
J gene: TRBJ2-1
CDR3 length: 18
CDR3 DNA: TGTGCCAGCAGCGTAGAGGCTAGCGGGAGGTATTTCGGCAATGAGCAGTTCTTC
CDR3 protein: CASSVEASGRYFGNEQFF

V gene: TRBV6-2/TRBV6-3
clone size: few
D gene: NA
J gene: TRBJ1-5
CDR3 length: 15
CDR3 DNA: TGTGCCAGCAGTACCCATGGTGGGGGCAATCAGCCCCAGCATTTT
CDR3 protein: CASSTHGGGNQPQHF